A single sample is the source of the 32 T cell receptor beta chains below, sequenced in a study of OX40 agonist ivuxolimab in advanced cancers. Data came from immunoSEQ multiplex PCR; TCRdb stores just in-frame clones and leaves some out. The sample consists of around 140,000 clones, more than 85% of them appearing once. The sample was CD4+ or CD8+ T cells sorted from blood, taken in a trial of the OX40 agonist ivuxolimab. All receptors derive from an adult with an advanced solid tumor such as melanoma, head and neck, liver or kidney cancer.

The chain has TRBV27 and TRBJ1-1, with 8 bases matching TRBD1. Germline-derived CDR1 and CDR2 are MNHEY and SMNVEV (reference sequence). V dropped 5 bases and J dropped 5; count of bases not matched to a gene: 4. The CDR3 is 13 amino acids. The CDR3 DNA follows: TGTGCCAGCAGTATTTGGACAGGGACTGAAGCTTTCTTT. Amino acids: CASSIWTGTEAFF.

This chain uses TRBV7-2 with TRBJ1-1; TRBD1 agrees at 7 bases. This CDR3 comprises 14 residues. Germline V lookup: CDR1 SGHTA, CDR2 FQGNSA. J was trimmed by 5 bases and V by 5 bases; bases with no gene match: 8. CDR3 loop: CASSGNDRVTEAFF. Here the CDR3 DNA reads TGTGCCAGCAGCGGTAACGACAGGGTTACTGAAGCTTTCTTT.

The chain employs TRBV5-1 and TRBJ2-5; either TRBD1 or TRBD2 may fit D (5 bases each). V was trimmed by 3 bases and J by 5 bases, leaving 14 bases between them. Germline-derived CDR1 and CDR2 are SGHRS and YFSETQ. This CDR3 spans 14 amino acids. As DNA, the CDR3 is TGCGCCAGCAGCTCGCCGGGGCTAGGGGAGACCCAGTACTTC. As protein: CASSSPGLGETQYF.

The chain is built from TRBV6-6 and TRBJ2-5, with 7 bases fitting TRBD1. This CDR3 spans 16 amino acids. The junction had 10 bases not matched to a gene; V was cut back by 4 bases and J by 2 bases. Germline loops: CDR1 MNHNY, CDR2 SVGAGI (reference sequence). CDR3 bases: TGTGCCAGCAGTTTGTCGGACAGGACGACACAAGAGACCCAGTACTTC. Protein: CASSLSDRTTQETQYF.

The rearrangement uses TRBV5-5 and TRBJ2-7, with 11 bases lining up with TRBD1. Trimming removed 4 bases from V and 5 bases from J; junction bases left unmatched: 8. CDR1 SGHKS and CDR2 YYEKEE come from the germline V gene (reference sequence). The CDR3 has 15 residues. CDR3 amino acids: CASSTWTGGGDEQYF. The CDR3 bases are TGTGCCAGCAGCACCTGGACAGGGGGCGGCGACGAGCAGTACTTC. Full variable domain (outside the CDR3, taken from reference TRBV5-5 and TRBJ2-7): DAGVTQSPTHLIKTRGQQVTLRCSPISGHKSVSWYQQVLGQGPQFIFQYYEKEERGRGNFPDRFSARQFPNYSSELNVNALLLGDSALYLCASSTWTGGGDEQYFGPGTRLTVT.

CDR3 in amino acids: CASSIARIRNTEAFF. As DNA, the CDR3 is TGTGCCAGTAGTATAGCCAGGATTCGGAACACTGAAGCTTTCTTT. The V call is TRBV19, the J call TRBJ1-1; D not resolved. Germline-derived CDR1 and CDR2 are LNHDA and SQIVND (reference sequence). The ends were cut back, 1 base at V and 1 base at J, with 10 bases in the middle. There are 15 residues in the CDR3.

The rearrangement links TRBV28 to TRBJ1-5; D is possibly TRBD1 (5 bases). The V end was cut by 6 bases, the J end by 6 bases, with 21 bases between. The CDR3 sequence is 16 residues long. Germline V CDR1 and CDR2: MDHEN, SYDVKM. CDR3 in amino acids: CASRTIDSSVGQPQHF. CDR3 DNA sequence: TGTGCCAGCAGGACCATAGACAGCAGCGTGGGTCAGCCCCAGCATTTT.

The chain links TRBV2 to TRBJ1-5; 11 nucleotides match TRBD1. Germline V gives CDR1 SNHLY, CDR2 FYNNEI. The junction had 7 bases not matched to a gene; V was cut back by 8 bases and J by 1 base. The CDR3 length is 16 residues. The CDR3 loop is CASRGQGVSSNQPQHF. Written as DNA, the CDR3 is TGTGCCAGCCGGGGACAGGGGGTAAGCAGCAATCAGCCCCAGCATTTT.

This chain uses TRBV6-5 with TRBJ2-5, with D maybe TRBD2 (5 bases). The CDR3 extends over 10 amino acids. CDR1 MNHEY and CDR2 SVGAGI come from the germline V gene. V shed 10 bases and J shed 2 bases, with 5 bases lying between them. The CDR3 DNA reads as TGTGCCACGGGACAAGAGACCCAGTACTTC. Translating it yields CATGQETQYF.

J is TRBJ1-2 and V is TRBV28; D uncertain. The CDR3 covers 12 residues. With 6 bases removed from V and 5 bases from J, the gap between germline ends came to 10 bases. Germline assignment: CDR1 MDHEN and CDR2 SYDVKM. The CDR3 DNA is TGTGCCAGCAGCCTACAAATATATGGCTACACCTTC. It encodes CASSLQIYGYTF.

The rearrangement links TRBV4-2 to TRBJ2-2; TRBD1 matches 7 bases. V trimming: 1 base; J trimming: 9 bases; junction bases outside the gene matches: 11. Germline lookup yields CDR1 LGHNA and CDR2 YNFKEQ. The CDR3 consists of 16 residues. CDR3 region: CASSQVKTGKSRELFF. The CDR3 DNA reads as TGTGCCAGCAGCCAAGTGAAGACAGGGAAGTCCCGGGAGCTGTTTTTT.

Written as DNA, the CDR3 is TGTGCCAGCAGCTTCACAGGGCGGACTGAAGCTTTCTTT. It yields the protein CASSFTGRTEAFF. This sequence joins TRBV7-8 and TRBJ1-1; weak D call: TRBD1 (6 bases). The CDR3 spans 13 residues. The V end lost 3 bases, the J end lost 5 bases, and 10 bases lay between the germline ends. In germline, CDR1 is SGHVS, CDR2 FQNEAQ. Using reference TRBV7-8 and TRBJ1-1 for the parts outside the CDR3, the full variable domain is GAGVSQSPRYKVAKRGQDVALRCDPISGHVSLFWYQQALGQGPEFLTYFQNEAQLDKSGLPSDRFFAERPEGSVSTLKIQRTQQEDSAVYLCASSFTGRTEAFFGQGTRLTVV.

As DNA, the CDR3 is TGTGCCAGCAGCCACGGCCGGGAGGGCCGCTACGAGCAGTACTTC. It yields the protein CASSHGREGRYEQYF. The chain combines TRBV6-5 with TRBJ2-7, with 8 bases fitting TRBD2. Germline values: CDR1 MNHEY, CDR2 SVGAGI. Losses at the gene ends were 6 bases for V and 3 bases for J; bases not matched to a gene: 10. The CDR3 spans 15 residues.

This clone has more than one count but fewer than ten. The J gene is TRBJ2-6, the V gene TRBV4-3; unclear D gene. Germline V gene sequence: CDR1 LGHNA, CDR2 YSLEER. This CDR3 comprises 17 residues. V was trimmed by 0 bases and J by 0 bases, leaving 9 bases between them. The CDR3 reads CASSQDLGFSGANVLTF. The CDR3 DNA reads TGCGCCAGCAGCCAAGATCTCGGCTTCTCTGGGGCCAACGTCCTGACTTTC.

Remarks on this clone: Other DNA sequences in this specimen translate into the identical CDR3. This chain connects TRBV6-1 to TRBJ2-7; D remains unclear. The CDR3 is 10 residues long. Germline CDR1 and CDR2: MNHNS and SASEGT. Trimming took 6 bases from V and 2 from J, leaving 2 bases between them. The DNA of the CDR3 is TGTGCCAGCAGGACCTACGAGCAGTACTTC. The encoded protein is CASRTYEQYF.

V is TRBV7-2 and J is TRBJ2-7; D ambiguous. The CDR3 has 13 amino acids. Per germline, CDR1 SGHTA and CDR2 FQGNSA. V was shortened by 5 bases and J by 5 bases, with 13 bases between the two germline ends. For the CDR3, the DNA is TGTGCCAGCAGCCCCCCCCGGATAGACGAGCAGTACTTC. Residues: CASSPPRIDEQYF.

The V call is TRBV7-9, the J call TRBJ2-1; 8 bases are shared with TRBD2. CDR1 SEHNR and CDR2 FQNEAQ come from the germline V gene (reference sequence). The V segment lost 8 bases and the J segment 5 bases; nucleotides outside the gene matches: 11. The CDR3 extends over 15 amino acids. The CDR3 nucleotides are TGTGCCAGCGGGGGCGGGAGGTGGGACCACAATGAGCAGTTCTTC. Translated: CASGGGRWDHNEQFF. The full variable domain, its missing parts supplied by reference TRBV7-9 and TRBJ2-1, is DTGVSQNPRHKITKRGQNVTFRCDPISEHNRLYWYRQTLGQGPEFLTYFQNEAQLEKSRLLSDRFSAERPKGSFSTLEIQRTEQGDSAMYLCASGGGRWDHNEQFFGPGTRLTVL.

The gene calls are TRBV4-3 and TRBJ2-7; 12 bases fit TRBD1. With V trimmed by 3 bases and J by 3 bases, 6 bases remained unmatched. CDR1 and CDR2 from the germline V gene are LGHNA and YSLEER. The CDR3 runs to 16 residues. CDR3 in amino acids: CASSQGQGAIIYEQYF. Here the CDR3 DNA reads TGCGCCAGCAGCCAGGGACAGGGGGCGATCATCTACGAGCAGTACTTC.

As for this clone: This sample also contains other DNA sequences that code for the same CDR3. V gene TRBV5-4 combines with J gene TRBJ2-1, with TRBD2 identical over 9 bases. The germline gives CDR1 SGHNT, CDR2 YYREEE (reference sequence). J lost 10 bases, V lost 7 bases, and 15 bases had no gene match. This CDR3 is built from 15 residues. CDR3 DNA sequence: TGTGCCAGCGGGTTTTGGCGGGGGGGAGGTGGGGAGCAGTTCTTC. Its translation: CASGFWRGGGGEQFF.

The chain has TRBV4-1 and TRBJ2-1; 9 positions agree with TRBD2. V lost 3 bases and J lost 3; bases outside the gene matches: 3. Germline lookup yields CDR1 MGHRA and CDR2 YSYEKL. This CDR3 spans 15 amino acids. This chain's CDR3 is CASSQLAGFYNEQFF. For the CDR3, the DNA is TGCGCCAGCAGCCAGCTAGCGGGGTTCTACAATGAGCAGTTCTTC.

This chain connects TRBV6-1 to TRBJ1-4; a possible D gene is TRBD1 (5 bases). Trimming removed 8 bases at V and 0 bases at J, with 10 bases between. This CDR3 spans 14 amino acids. Looked up from germline, CDR1 is MNHNS and CDR2 is SASEGT. The CDR3 sequence: CASEGGATNEKLFF. For the CDR3, the DNA is TGTGCCAGCGAAGGAGGGGCAACTAATGAAAAACTGTTTTTT.

This clone showed up just once. The V call is TRBV19, the J call TRBJ2-7, with D perhaps assigned TRBD1 or TRBD2 (5 bases each). V dropped 3 bases and J dropped 2 bases, with 11 bases sitting between them. Germline CDR1 LNHDA, CDR2 SQIVND (reference sequence). This CDR3 spans 14 amino acids. The CDR3 region is CASSISRGAYEQYF. For the CDR3, the DNA is TGTGCCAGTAGTATTAGTAGGGGAGCCTACGAGCAGTACTTC. The complete variable domain, with remaining parts taken from reference TRBV19 and TRBJ2-7, reads DGGITQSPKYLFRKEGQNVTLSCEQNLNHDAMYWYRQDPGQGLRLIYYSQIVNDFQKGDIAEGYSVSREKKESFPLTVTSAQKNPTAFYLCASSISRGAYEQYFGPGTRLTVT.

This clone appeared once. The CDR3 bases are TGTGCCAGCAGTTTCACTAACTATGGCTACACCTTC. Protein: CASSFTNYGYTF. The V and J genes are TRBV28 and TRBJ1-2, with no clear D. V lost 3 bases, J lost 0 bases, and 2 bases lay in between. This CDR3 is 12 amino acids long. Per the germline V gene, CDR1 is MDHEN and CDR2 is SYDVKM.

The chain couples TRBV7-2 to TRBJ1-2; D not resolved. This CDR3 region has 14 residues. V lost 3 bases and J 0 bases, leaving 8 bases between the germline ends. Germline CDR1 is SGHTA and CDR2 is FQGNSA. The CDR3 sequence is CASSLTVTNYGYTF. DNA of the CDR3: TGTGCCAGCAGCTTGACGGTGACTAACTATGGCTACACCTTC.

This clone was counted a single time. The chain links TRBV7-3 to TRBJ2-5; no clear D gene. Trimming stripped 9 bases from V and 2 bases from J, with 13 bases between. Per the germline V gene, CDR1 is SGHTA and CDR2 is FQGTGA. The CDR3 covers 13 residues. For the CDR3, the DNA is TGTGCCAGTGCGAAGGGCAGGCAAGAGACCCAGTACTTC. Its protein is CASAKGRQETQYF.

The J gene is TRBJ2-7, the V gene TRBV5-6; D is undetermined. The ends were cut back, 2 bases at V and 2 bases at J, with 5 bases in the middle. This CDR3 has 12 amino acids. Germline CDR1 reads SGHDT; CDR2 reads YYEEEE. CDR3 DNA sequence: TGTGCCAGCAGCTTATACACCTACGAGCAGTACTTC. This sequence encodes CASSLYTYEQYF.

The table lists this clone with a count of one. This chain uses TRBV27 with TRBJ2-7, with D hard to call. Germline V lookup: CDR1 MNHEY, CDR2 SMNVEV (reference sequence). The CDR3 sequence is 15 residues long. Between the trimmed V and J ends, which lost 6 bases and 1 base, there was a span of 16 bases. CDR3 coding DNA: TGTGCCAGCAGCAACGTAGGTTTCAATTCCTACGAGCAGTACTTC. Amino acid sequence: CASSNVGFNSYEQYF.

This chain joins TRBV7-9 and TRBJ2-5; D is perhaps TRBD1 or TRBD2 (5 bases each). The germline V gene has CDR1 SEHNR and CDR2 FQNEAQ (reference sequence). V dropped 0 bases and J dropped 1 base, with 12 bases sitting between them. CDR3 length equals 16 residues. CDR3 loop: CASSLAGPGPQETQYF. DNA for the CDR3: TGTGCCAGCAGCTTAGCGGGACCGGGACCCCAAGAGACCCAGTACTTC.

The gene calls are TRBV2 and TRBJ2-1; TRBD1 is a possible D gene (5 bases). V lost 1 base and J 0 bases, leaving 7 bases between the germline ends. Germline values: CDR1 SNHLY, CDR2 FYNNEI. The CDR3 spans 15 residues. DNA for the CDR3: TGTGCCAGCAGTGAAGGGCAGGGCTCCTACAATGAGCAGTTCTTC. This sequence encodes CASSEGQGSYNEQFF. Full variable domain (rest looked up from reference TRBV2 and TRBJ2-1): EPEVTQTPSHQVTQMGQEVILRCVPISNHLYFYWYRQILGQKVEFLVSFYNNEISEKSEIFDDQFSVERPDGSNFTLKIRSTKLEDSAMYFCASSEGQGSYNEQFFGPGTRLTVL.

The chain couples TRBV28 to TRBJ2-7; D gene uncertain. CDR3 length equals 13 residues. The V end lost 5 bases, the J end lost 5 bases, and 13 bases lay between the germline ends. CDR1 and CDR2 from the germline V gene are MDHEN and SYDVKM. CDR3 in amino acids: CASSTRRGDEQYF. CDR3 nucleotides: TGTGCCAGCAGTACCCGCAGAGGCGACGAGCAGTACTTC.

The chain links TRBV7-9 to TRBJ2-6, with D perhaps matching TRBD2 (6 bases). CDR1 and CDR2 (germline): SEHNR, FQNEAQ (reference sequence). Trimming removed 5 bases from V and 15 bases from J, with 14 bases in between. The CDR3 contains 12 residues. The CDR3 DNA sequence: TGTGCCAGCAGCACTCGGGACTTTGACCTGACTTTC. It specifies CASSTRDFDLTF.

The rearrangement links TRBV27 to TRBJ1-6; 7 bases are shared with TRBD1. CDR1 and CDR2 from the germline V gene are MNHEY and SMNVEV (reference sequence). V was clipped by 6 bases and J by 10 bases; unmatched bases: 15. The CDR3 covers 16 residues. The CDR3 sequence: CASSHDRDKRRSPLHF. The CDR3 DNA follows: TGTGCCAGCAGCCATGACAGGGACAAAAGAAGATCACCCCTCCACTTT.